The 3 T cell receptor beta chains below were found in one sample sequenced in a study of graft-versus-host responses after intestinal transplantation. Only in-frame clones appear in the TCRdb table, and some are missing; sequencing was by immunoSEQ multiplex PCR. This table holds about 120,000 clones, 75% to 95% found once. Their antigens are not known. The sequences come from unstimulated CD4+ T cells sorted from spleen or lymph node cells, collected before intestinal transplant. All receptors derive from a human donor who received an intestinal transplant.

The rearrangement joins TRBV2 to TRBJ2-1; possible D gene TRBD2, 6 bases. This CDR3 has 12 residues. V lost 7 bases, J lost 8 bases, and 12 bases lay in between. Germline CDR1 reads SNHLY; CDR2 reads FYNNEI. CDR3 protein: CASKGRIDEQFF. CDR3 nucleotides: TGTGCCAGCAAGGGGAGGATCGATGAGCAGTTCTTC.

The J gene is TRBJ2-2, the V gene TRBV7-2, with 7 bases matching TRBD2. Looked up from germline, CDR1 is SGHTA and CDR2 is FQGNSA. The CDR3 is 17 amino acids. V lost 2 bases to trimming and J lost 2 bases; unmatched junction nucleotides: 8. The CDR3: CASSLSRLAGNTGELFF. CDR3 coding DNA: TGTGCCAGCAGCTTATCGCGACTAGCTGGAAACACCGGGGAGCTGTTTTTT.

V is TRBV7-9 and J is TRBJ1-3; D not certain. V lost 8 bases and J 4 bases, leaving 9 bases between the germline ends. The CDR3 has 12 residues. Germline V CDR1 and CDR2: SEHNR, FQNEAQ (reference sequence). In DNA, the CDR3 is TGTGCCAGCTCGGAACAGGGAAACACCATATATTTT. Encoded protein: CASSEQGNTIYF.